This T cell receptor beta chain appears in the sequencing data of a study of blood T cell repertoires in COVID-19. In the original workflow: Cell counts per sample came from amplifying reference gene primers. Assay used: immunoSEQ multiplex PCR; TCRdb lists only in-frame clones, some missing. V and J calls plus clone size are reproduced from that table; the DNA served to infer D and trimming. Of 200,000 to 250,000 clones listed, nearly 90% are singletons. Deletions cut 4 bases from V and 8 bases from J, with 16 bases between. This CDR3 region has 14 residues. Per the germline V gene, CDR1 is SGHNT and CDR2 is YYREEE (reference sequence).

The chain employs TRBV5-4 and TRBJ2-1; D might be TRBD1 (5 bases). Sequencing used PBMCs or T cells enriched from blood (not recorded which). This sequence originates from a man in his thirties or forties who had been exposed to COVID-19. CDR3 bases: TGTGCCAGCAGCAACCAGGGTCCCCGGGATGAGCAGTTCTTC. Protein: CASSNQGPRDEQFF.